Presented here are 16 T cell receptor beta chains from one specimen sequenced in a study of OX40 agonist ivuxolimab in advanced cancers. Repertoires were generated with immunoSEQ multiplex PCR, while TCRdb's copy carries only in-frame clones and drops some. The sample comprises 20,000 to 30,000 clones, roughly four fifths of which are singletons, and 12% to 15% rests with the top ten. The starting material was CD4+ or CD8+ T cells sorted from blood, obtained in a trial of the OX40 agonist ivuxolimab. The receptors come from an adult with an advanced solid tumor such as melanoma, head and neck, liver or kidney cancer.

By proportion, this clone is medium-sized. The gene calls are TRBV19 and TRBJ2-3, with D possibly matching TRBD2 (6 bases). The CDR3 sequence is 15 residues long. The V end lost 10 bases, the J end lost 6 bases, and 23 bases lay between the germline ends. Germline V gene sequence: CDR1 LNHDA, CDR2 SQIVND (reference sequence). CDR3 in DNA: TGTGCCACCCGTTCGCGAGCCGGGGGAGCCGATACGCAGTATTTT. This sequence encodes CATRSRAGGADTQYF.

This chain joins TRBV21-1 and TRBJ1-1; the table's D call, TRBD1, has no DNA check behind it. TRBV21-1 has pseudogene status. The CDR3 consists of 14 residues. CDR3 residues: CASSYTGEDTEAFF. CDR3 DNA: TGTGCCAGCAGCTACACAGGGGAGGACACTGAAGCTTTCTTT.

The rearrangement links TRBV7-9 to TRBJ2-1, with TRBD1 matching over 8 bases. Trimming removed 5 bases from V and 3 bases from J; junction bases left unmatched: 6. The germline gives CDR1 SEHNR, CDR2 FQNEAQ (reference sequence). There are 15 residues in the CDR3. The CDR3 DNA reads as TGTGCCAGCAGCCGACCGGGACAGGTCTACAATGAGCAGTTCTTC. Its protein product is CASSRPGQVYNEQFF.

This clone was counted a few times. This chain joins TRBV11-3 and TRBJ2-7; 9 positions agree with TRBD1. The CDR3 sequence is 15 residues long. In germline, CDR1 is SGHNT, CDR2 YENEEA. The V gene end was trimmed by 5 bases and the J gene end by 1 base; junction bases not matched to a gene: 6. The chain's CDR3 is CASSPGTGFSYEQYF. The CDR3 nucleotides are TGTGCCAGCAGCCCCGGGACAGGGTTTTCCTACGAGCAGTACTTC.

The V call is TRBV6-6, the J call TRBJ1-1; D is possibly TRBD1 (5 bases). V shed 4 bases and J shed 0 bases, with 15 bases lying between them. This CDR3 is built from 16 residues. Germline CDR1 is MNHNY and CDR2 is SVGAGI (reference sequence). CDR3 sequence: CASSLPRAGMNTEAFF. For the CDR3, the DNA is TGTGCCAGCAGTTTGCCCAGGGCCGGTATGAACACTGAAGCTTTCTTT.

This chain uses TRBV7-9 with TRBJ1-4; 8 positions match TRBD1. The CDR3 covers 12 residues. CDR1 and CDR2 (germline): SEHNR, FQNEAQ (reference sequence). V lost 10 bases to trimming and J lost 8 bases; unmatched junction nucleotides: 6. The CDR3 loop is CATGTGNEKLFF. CDR3 sequence (DNA): TGTGCCACCGGGACAGGCAACGAAAAACTGTTTTTT.

The J gene is TRBJ1-6, the V gene TRBV19; D perhaps matches TRBD1 (5 bases). Germline V gene lookup returns CDR1 LNHDA and CDR2 SQIVND (reference sequence). Trimming stripped 9 bases from V and 6 bases from J, with 18 bases between. The CDR3 has 15 amino acids. CDR3 residues: CASRTVPGSNSPLHF. The DNA of the CDR3 is TGTGCCAGCCGAACAGTCCCAGGGTCTAATTCACCCCTCCACTTT.

The chain joins TRBV30 to TRBJ2-3, with D possibly matching TRBD1 (5 bases). The germline V gene has CDR1 GTSNPN and CDR2 SVGIG (reference sequence). This CDR3 contains 15 residues. V dropped 1 base and J dropped 1 base, with 12 bases sitting between them. CDR3 amino acids: CAWSGGKGGTDTQYF. The CDR3, as DNA: TGTGCCTGGAGTGGGGGCAAAGGTGGCACAGATACGCAGTATTTT.

This clone occurred a few times. The DNA of the CDR3 is TGTGCCAGCAGCCCCGGACAGGATGCGCCGGATACGCAGTATTTT. It encodes CASSPGQDAPDTQYF. The rearrangement links TRBV6-1 to TRBJ2-3; 7 positions match TRBD1. The CDR3 has 15 amino acids. The germline V gene encodes CDR1 MNHNS and CDR2 SASEGT. Trimming cost V 6 bases and J 6 bases; bases outside gene matches: 12.

This chain connects TRBV9 to TRBJ2-1; D is undetermined. The germline V gene has CDR1 SGDLS and CDR2 YYNGEE. This CDR3 is 15 amino acids long. Trimming pared 0 bases from V and 7 bases from J, leaving 14 bases between. CDR3 in DNA: TGTGCCAGCAGCGTAGGGGTGGTAGCCCGGAATGAGCAGTTCTTC. Protein sequence: CASSVGVVARNEQFF. Full variable domain (remainder filled in from reference TRBV9 and TRBJ2-1): DSGVTQTPKHLITATGQRVTLRCSPRSGDLSVYWYQQSLDQGLQFLIQYYNGEERAKGNILERFSAQQFPDLHSELNLSSLELGDSALYFCASSVGVVARNEQFFGPGTRLTVL.

The V and J genes are TRBV5-1 and TRBJ1-1, with 7 bases aligning to TRBD1. The V gene end was trimmed by 7 bases and the J gene end by 7 bases; junction bases not matched to a gene: 10. Germline-derived CDR1 and CDR2 are SGHRS and YFSETQ. The CDR3 is 13 amino acids. CDR3 amino acids: CASANKGAHEAFF. In nucleotides, the CDR3 is TGCGCCAGCGCAAATAAGGGGGCCCATGAAGCTTTCTTT.

The chain combines TRBV7-2 with TRBJ1-1, with TRBD1 identical over 10 bases. The CDR3 consists of 15 residues. The V segment lost 7 bases and the J segment 10 bases; nucleotides outside the gene matches: 15. Germline lookup yields CDR1 SGHTA and CDR2 FQGNSA. The CDR3 DNA follows: TGTGCCAGCAACACCGGGAGGACAGGGGGACTAGTAGCTTTCTTT. Protein sequence: CASNTGRTGGLVAFF. Drawing the rest from reference TRBV7-2 and TRBJ1-1, the complete variable domain is GAGVSQSPSNKVTEKGKDVELRCDPISGHTALYWYRQSLGQGLEFLIYFQGNSAPDKSGLPSDRFSAERTGGSVSTLTIQRTQQEDSAVYLCASNTGRTGGLVAFFGQGTRLTVV.

The chain joins TRBV7-3 to TRBJ2-5, with D unresolved. CDR3 length equals 13 residues. V was shortened by 2 bases and J by 5 bases, with 9 bases between the two germline ends. The germline V gene has CDR1 SGHTA and CDR2 FQGTGA. The CDR3, as DNA: TGTGCCAGCAGCTTATGGGTGGGTGAGACCCAGTACTTC. The encoded protein is CASSLWVGETQYF.

V gene TRBV5-4 combines with J gene TRBJ2-4; no clear D gene. This CDR3 comprises 13 residues. Germline V gives CDR1 SGHNT, CDR2 YYREEE (reference sequence). V was cut by 0 bases and J by 11 bases, with 12 bases left in between. DNA for the CDR3: TGTGCCAGCAGCTTGGATTGGCAGTCGGTTCAGTACTTC. Translating gives CASSLDWQSVQYF.

This chain joins TRBV11-2 and TRBJ1-1, with unresolved D. The V end lost 5 bases, the J end lost 1 base, and 17 bases lay between the germline ends. CDR3 size: 16 residues. Germline-derived CDR1 and CDR2 are SGHAT and FQNNGV. CDR3 in DNA: TGTGCCAGCAGCCCCCCCGCACAGCTGACGAACACTGAAGCTTTCTTT. Translating it yields CASSPPAQLTNTEAFF.

The chain uses TRBV27 and TRBJ2-1, with D perhaps TRBD2 (5 bases). Trimming removed 5 bases at V and 1 base at J, with 15 bases between. The CDR3 spans 16 residues. In germline, CDR1 is MNHEY, CDR2 SMNVEV (reference sequence). The CDR3 coding sequence is TGTGCCAGCAGTCTCCTAGCCCCCGTTTCCTACAATGAGCAGTTCTTC. Encoded protein: CASSLLAPVSYNEQFF.